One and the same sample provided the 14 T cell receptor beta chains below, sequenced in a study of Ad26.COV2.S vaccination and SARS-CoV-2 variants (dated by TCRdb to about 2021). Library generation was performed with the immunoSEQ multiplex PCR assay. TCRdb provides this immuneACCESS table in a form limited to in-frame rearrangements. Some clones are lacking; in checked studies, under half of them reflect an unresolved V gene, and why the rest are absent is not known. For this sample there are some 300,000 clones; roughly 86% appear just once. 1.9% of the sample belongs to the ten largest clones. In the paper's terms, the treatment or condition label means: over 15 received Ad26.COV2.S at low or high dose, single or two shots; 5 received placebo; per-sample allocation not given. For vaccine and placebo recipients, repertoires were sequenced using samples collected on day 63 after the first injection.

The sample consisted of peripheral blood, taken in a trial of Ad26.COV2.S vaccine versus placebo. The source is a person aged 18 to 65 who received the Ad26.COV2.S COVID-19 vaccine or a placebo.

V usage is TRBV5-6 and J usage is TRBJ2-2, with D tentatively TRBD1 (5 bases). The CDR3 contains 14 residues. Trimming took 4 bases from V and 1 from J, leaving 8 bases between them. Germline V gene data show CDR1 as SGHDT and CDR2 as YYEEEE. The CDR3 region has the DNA TGTGCCAGCAGCCAGACAGTGAACACCGGGGAGCTGTTTTTT. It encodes CASSQTVNTGELFF.

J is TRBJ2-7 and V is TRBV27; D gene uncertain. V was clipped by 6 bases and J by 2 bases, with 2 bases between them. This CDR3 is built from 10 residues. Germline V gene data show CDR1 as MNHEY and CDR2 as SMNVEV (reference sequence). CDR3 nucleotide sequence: TGTGCCAGCAGCCCCTACGAGCAGTACTTC. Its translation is CASSPYEQYF.

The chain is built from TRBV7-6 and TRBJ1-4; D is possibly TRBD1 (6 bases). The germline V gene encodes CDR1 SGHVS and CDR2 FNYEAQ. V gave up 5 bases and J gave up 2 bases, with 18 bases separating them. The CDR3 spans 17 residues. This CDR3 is CASSPRLTGFTNEKLFF. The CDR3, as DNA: TGTGCCAGCAGCCCCCGCCTAACAGGGTTCACTAATGAAAAACTGTTTTTT.

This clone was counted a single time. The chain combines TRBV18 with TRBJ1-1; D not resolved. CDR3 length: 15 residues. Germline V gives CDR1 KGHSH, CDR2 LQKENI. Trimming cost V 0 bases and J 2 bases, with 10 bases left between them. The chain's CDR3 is CASSPPHAGNTEAFF. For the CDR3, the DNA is TGTGCCAGCTCACCACCGCATGCCGGTAACACTGAAGCTTTCTTT.

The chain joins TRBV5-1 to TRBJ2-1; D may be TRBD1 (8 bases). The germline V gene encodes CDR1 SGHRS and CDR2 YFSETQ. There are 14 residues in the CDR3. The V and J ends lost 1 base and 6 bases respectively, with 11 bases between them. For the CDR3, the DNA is TGCGCCAGCAGCTTGTACAGGGGGGGCAATGAGCAGTTCTTC. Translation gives CASSLYRGGNEQFF.

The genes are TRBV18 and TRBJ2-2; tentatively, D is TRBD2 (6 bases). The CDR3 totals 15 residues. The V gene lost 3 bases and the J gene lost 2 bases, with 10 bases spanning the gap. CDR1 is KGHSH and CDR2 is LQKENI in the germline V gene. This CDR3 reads CASSPYGGNTGELFF. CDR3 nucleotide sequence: TGTGCCAGCTCACCGTACGGGGGTAACACCGGGGAGCTGTTTTTT.

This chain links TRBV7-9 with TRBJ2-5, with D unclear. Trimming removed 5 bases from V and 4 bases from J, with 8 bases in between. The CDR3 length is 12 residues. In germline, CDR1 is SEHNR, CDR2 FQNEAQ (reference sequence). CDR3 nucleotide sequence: TGTGCCAGCAGCCCCGCGACAGAGACCCAGTACTTC. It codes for CASSPATETQYF.

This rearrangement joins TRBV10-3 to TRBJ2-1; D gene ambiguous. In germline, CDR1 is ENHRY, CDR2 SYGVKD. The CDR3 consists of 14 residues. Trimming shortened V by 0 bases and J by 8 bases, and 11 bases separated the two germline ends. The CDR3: CAISESIQFYEQFF. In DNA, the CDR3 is TGTGCCATCAGTGAGTCTATACAGTTCTATGAGCAGTTCTTC.

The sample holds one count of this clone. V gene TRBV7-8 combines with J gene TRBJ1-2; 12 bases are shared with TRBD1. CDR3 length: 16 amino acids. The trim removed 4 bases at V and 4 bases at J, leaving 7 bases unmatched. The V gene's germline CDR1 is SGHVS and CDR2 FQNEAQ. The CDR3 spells CASSSPGQGAGYGYTF. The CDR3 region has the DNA TGTGCCAGCAGCTCCCCGGGACAGGGGGCTGGCTATGGCTACACCTTC.

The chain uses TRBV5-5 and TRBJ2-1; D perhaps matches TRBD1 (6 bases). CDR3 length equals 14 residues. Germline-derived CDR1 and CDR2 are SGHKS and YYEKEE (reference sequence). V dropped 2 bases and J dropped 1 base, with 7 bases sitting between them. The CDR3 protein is CASSLRGSYNEQFF. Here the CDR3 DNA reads TGTGCCAGCAGCTTAAGGGGGTCCTACAATGAGCAGTTCTTC. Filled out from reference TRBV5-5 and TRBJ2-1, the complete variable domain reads DAGVTQSPTHLIKTRGQQVTLRCSPISGHKSVSWYQQVLGQGPQFIFQYYEKEERGRGNFPDRFSARQFPNYSSELNVNALLLGDSALYLCASSLRGSYNEQFFGPGTRLTVL.

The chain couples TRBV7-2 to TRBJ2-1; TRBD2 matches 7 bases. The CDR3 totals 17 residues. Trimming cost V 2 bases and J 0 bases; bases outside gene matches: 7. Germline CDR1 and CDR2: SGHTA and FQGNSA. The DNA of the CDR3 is TGTGCCAGCAGCTTAAGGACTAGGAAAAGCTCCTACAATGAGCAGTTCTTC. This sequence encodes CASSLRTRKSSYNEQFF. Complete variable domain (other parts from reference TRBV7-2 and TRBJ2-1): GAGVSQSPSNKVTEKGKDVELRCDPISGHTALYWYRQSLGQGLEFLIYFQGNSAPDKSGLPSDRFSAERTGGSVSTLTIQRTQQEDSAVYLCASSLRTRKSSYNEQFFGPGTRLTVL.

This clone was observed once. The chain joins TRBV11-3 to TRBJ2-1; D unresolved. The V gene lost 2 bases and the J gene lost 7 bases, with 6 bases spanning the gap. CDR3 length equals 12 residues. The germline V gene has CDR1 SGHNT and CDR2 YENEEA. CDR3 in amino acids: CASSLLGNEQFF. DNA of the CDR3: TGTGCCAGCAGCTTACTTGGGAATGAGCAGTTCTTC.

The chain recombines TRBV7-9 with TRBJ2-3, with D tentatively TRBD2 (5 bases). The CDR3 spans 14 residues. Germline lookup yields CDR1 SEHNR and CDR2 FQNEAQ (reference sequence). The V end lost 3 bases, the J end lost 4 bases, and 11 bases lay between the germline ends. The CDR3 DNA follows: TGTGCCAGCAGCTTGGGAACTAGGGCAGATACGCAGTATTTT. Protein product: CASSLGTRADTQYF.

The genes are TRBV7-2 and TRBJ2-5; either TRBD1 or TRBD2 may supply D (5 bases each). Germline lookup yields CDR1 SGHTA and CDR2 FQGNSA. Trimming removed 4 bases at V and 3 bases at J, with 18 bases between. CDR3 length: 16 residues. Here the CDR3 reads CASSSRSGRLKETQYF. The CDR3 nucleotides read TGTGCCAGCAGCTCAAGGTCAGGGAGACTGAAAGAGACCCAGTACTTC.